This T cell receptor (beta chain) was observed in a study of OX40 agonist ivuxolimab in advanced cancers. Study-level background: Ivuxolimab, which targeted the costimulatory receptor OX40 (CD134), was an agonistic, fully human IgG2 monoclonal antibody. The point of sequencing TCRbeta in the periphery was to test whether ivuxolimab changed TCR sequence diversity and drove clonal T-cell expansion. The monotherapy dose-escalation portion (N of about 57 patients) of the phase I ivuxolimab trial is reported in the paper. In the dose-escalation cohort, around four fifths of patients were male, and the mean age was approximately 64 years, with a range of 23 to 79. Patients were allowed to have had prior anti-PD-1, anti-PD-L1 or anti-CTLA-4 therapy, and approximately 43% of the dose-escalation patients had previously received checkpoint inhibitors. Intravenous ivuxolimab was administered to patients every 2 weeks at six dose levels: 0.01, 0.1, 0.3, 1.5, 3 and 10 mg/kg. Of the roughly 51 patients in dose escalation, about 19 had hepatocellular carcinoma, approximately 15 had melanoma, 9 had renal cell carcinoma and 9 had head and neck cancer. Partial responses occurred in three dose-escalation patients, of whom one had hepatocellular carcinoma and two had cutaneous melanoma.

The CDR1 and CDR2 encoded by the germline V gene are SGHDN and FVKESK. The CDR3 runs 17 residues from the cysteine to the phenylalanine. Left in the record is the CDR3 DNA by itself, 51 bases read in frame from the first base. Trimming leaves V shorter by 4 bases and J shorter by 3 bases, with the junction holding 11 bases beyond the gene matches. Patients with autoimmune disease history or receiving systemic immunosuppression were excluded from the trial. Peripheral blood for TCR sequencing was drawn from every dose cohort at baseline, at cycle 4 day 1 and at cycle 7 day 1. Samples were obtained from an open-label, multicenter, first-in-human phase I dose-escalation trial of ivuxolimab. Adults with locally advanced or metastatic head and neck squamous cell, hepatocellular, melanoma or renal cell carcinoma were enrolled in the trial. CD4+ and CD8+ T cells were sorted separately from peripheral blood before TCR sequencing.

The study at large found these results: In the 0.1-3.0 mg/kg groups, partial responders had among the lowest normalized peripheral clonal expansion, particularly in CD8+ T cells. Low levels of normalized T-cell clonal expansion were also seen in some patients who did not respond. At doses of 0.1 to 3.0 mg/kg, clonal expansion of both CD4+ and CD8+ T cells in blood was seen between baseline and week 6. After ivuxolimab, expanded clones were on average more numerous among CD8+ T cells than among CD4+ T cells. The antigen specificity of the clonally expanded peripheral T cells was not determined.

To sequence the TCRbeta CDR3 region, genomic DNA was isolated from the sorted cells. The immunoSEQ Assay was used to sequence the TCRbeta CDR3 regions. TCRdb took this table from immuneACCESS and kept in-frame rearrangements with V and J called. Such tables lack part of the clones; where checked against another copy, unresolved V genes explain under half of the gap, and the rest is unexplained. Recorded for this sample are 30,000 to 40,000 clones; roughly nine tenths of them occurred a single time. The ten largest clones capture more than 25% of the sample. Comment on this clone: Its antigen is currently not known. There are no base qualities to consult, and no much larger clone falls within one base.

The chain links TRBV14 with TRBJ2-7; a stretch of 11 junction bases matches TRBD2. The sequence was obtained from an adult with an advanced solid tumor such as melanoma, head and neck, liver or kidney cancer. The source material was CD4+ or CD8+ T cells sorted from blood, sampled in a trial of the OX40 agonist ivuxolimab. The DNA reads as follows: TGTGCCAGCAGCCCACCCGGGACTAGCGGCATTGGCTACGAGCAGTACTTC. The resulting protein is CASSPPGTSGIGYEQYF.